This T cell receptor beta chain was recorded in a study of blood T cell repertoires in COVID-19. The wider study: PBMCs, B-cell-depleted T cells, or T cells were the source of the cDNA or gDNA that made up the material.

As originally analysed: Nucleated cell number was recorded as an estimate derived from reference gene primer amplification. Method: immunoSEQ multiplex PCR; TCRdb's copy keeps in-frame clones and lacks some. The V and J calls and clone size were taken over from that table, and D and trimming were inferred from the DNA. The data contain under 300,000 clones, about 88% of them singletons. Followed longitudinally, the Seattle patients had been enrolled during active infection. There are 16 residues in the CDR3. The ends lost 3 bases at V and 5 bases at J; junction bases unmatched: 12. Germline lookup yields CDR1 KGHSH and CDR2 LQKENI.

Material: peripheral blood. The receptor was derived from a human donor with COVID-19, enrolled during active disease. The donor label of this sample is uncertain. The rearrangement joins TRBV18 to TRBJ2-7, with 8 bases fitting TRBD2. The CDR3, as DNA: TGTGCCAGCTCACCCCCCAGCAAGGCGGGAGGCCACGAGCAGTACTTC. It encodes CASSPPSKAGGHEQYF.